This TCR beta chain was identified during a study of beta chain features in type 1 diabetes. Study-level results: The study found that naive, central memory and Treg TCRB repertoires appeared more similar in patients than in healthy donors. In every one of the four CD4+ subsets, TCRB CDR3s were moderately but significantly shorter in Type 1 diabetes patients.

CD45RO/CCR7/CD25/CD127/CD95/CD27 sorting isolated CD4+ naive, central memory, regulatory and stem cell-like memory cells. The CDR3 length is 12 residues. Germline V gene lookup returns CDR1 SGHRS and CDR2 YFSETQ. Investigators reverse transcribed all isolated RNA, so they sequenced expressed TCRB transcripts. Produced via immunoSEQ multiplex PCR; TCRdb's table is partial and in-frame only. The sample lists over 150,000 clones, roughly 8% seen once, with 0.5% in the top ten. With regard to this clone: The antigen is not known.

The specimen was central memory CD4+ T cells from blood. This chain links TRBV5-1 with TRBJ2-5; D may be TRBD1 (6 bases). The J call may be mistaken, given a closer DNA end match to TRBJ2-7. This TCR derives from a man younger than 30 with type 1 diabetes. The DNA for the CDR3 is TGCGCCAGCAGCTTTACAGGGACCGAGCAGTACTTC. Translation: CASSFTGTEQYF.